Shown below are 29 T cell receptor beta chains from a single sample sequenced in a study of T cells in Graves' hyperthyroidism and ophthalmopathy. RNA transcripts yielded amplified TCR beta CDR3 regions. The TCR CDR3 first-round RT-PCR relied on the HTBI primer set. Via MiXCR, TCRdb re-called the multiplex PCR reads, giving one row per CDR3 protein. This table has around 300,000 distinct CDR3 sequences, roughly a fifth appearing once. The source material was blood. The receptors come from a man aged 45-65 years with Graves' ophthalmopathy.

This clonotype occurred many times. The gene calls are TRBV18 and TRBJ1-1, with D possibly matching TRBD1 (5 bases). CDR1 is KGHSH, CDR2 LQKENI, per germline. CDR3 size: 14 residues. V was pared by 2 bases and J by 0 bases, with 7 bases between. CDR3 sequence: CASSPETVNTEAFF. The CDR3, as DNA: TGTGCCAGCTCACCAGAGACAGTGAACACTGAAGCTTTCTTT.

This clonotype was observed many times. The chain recombines TRBV7-9 with TRBJ2-3, with 10 positions matching TRBD2. Germline-derived CDR1 and CDR2 are SEHNR and FQNEAQ (reference sequence). With 10 bases clipped from V and 5 bases from J, the junction kept 9 bases outside the gene matches. The CDR3 is 14 residues long. The chain's CDR3 is CANSSSGRGDTQYF. The CDR3 DNA is TGTGCCAACAGTTCTAGCGGGAGAGGAGATACGCAGTATTTT.

This clonotype was found a few times. J is TRBJ2-7 and V is TRBV28, with 7 bases matching TRBD1. V shed 4 bases and J 4 bases; nucleotides not matched to a gene: 4. The CDR3 is 13 amino acids. Germline lookup yields CDR1 MDHEN and CDR2 SYDVKM. This CDR3 is CASSSPGQYEQYF. The CDR3 coding sequence is TGTGCCAGCAGTTCGCCGGGACAGTACGAGCAGTACTTC.

This clonotype appeared many times. The chain has TRBV28 and TRBJ1-5; tentatively, D is TRBD1 (6 bases). This CDR3 has 14 residues. From germline, CDR1 is MDHEN and CDR2 SYDVKM. Trimming removed 6 bases from V and 5 bases from J, with 14 bases in between. The CDR3 here is CASRDYRVDQPQHF. CDR3 in DNA: TGTGCCAGCAGGGACTACAGGGTCGATCAGCCCCAGCATTTT.

This clonotype occurred a few times. The J gene is TRBJ2-1, the V gene TRBV24-1; TRBD2 might be the D (6 bases). Germline V gene lookup returns CDR1 KGHDR and CDR2 SFDVKD. V lost 5 bases to trimming and J lost 7 bases, with 14 bases between them. CDR3 length: 14 residues. CDR3 nucleotides: TGTGCCACCAGTGTTCCGGGAGTATTAAATGAGCAGTTCTTC. This translates into CATSVPGVLNEQFF.

This clonotype was recorded many times. The chain uses TRBV2 and TRBJ1-1; perhaps TRBD1 as D (5 bases). The germline CDR1 and CDR2 sequences are SNHLY and FYNNEI. CDR3 length equals 11 residues. Trimming shortened V by 5 bases and J by 11 bases, and 12 bases separated the two germline ends. CDR3 DNA sequence: TGTGCCAGCAGTACAGGACTTCGCGCTTTCTTT. This translates into CASSTGLRAFF.

The gene calls are TRBV5-1 and TRBJ2-1; 7 positions match TRBD2. This CDR3 comprises 15 residues. V dropped 3 bases and J dropped 4; count of bases not matched to a gene: 7. The germline CDR1 and CDR2 sequences are SGHRS and YFSETQ. The CDR3 protein is CASSSDGRSYNEQFF. The CDR3 nucleotides read TGCGCCAGCAGCTCGGACGGGAGGTCGTACAATGAGCAGTTCTTC.

This clonotype was seen a few times. The chain carries TRBV12-3 or TRBV12-4 and TRBJ2-7; possible D gene TRBD1, 5 bases. The CDR3 covers 15 residues. V lost 8 bases, J lost 2 bases, and 19 bases lay in between. CDR3 sequence reads: CASSPWGLETYEQYF. The CDR3 coding sequence is TGTGCCAGCTCCCCATGGGGCCTAGAAACCTACGAGCAGTACTTC.

This clonotype was seen more than once but under ten times. The chain recombines TRBV5-1 with TRBJ1-2, with D hard to call. V lost 3 bases, J lost 5 bases, and 23 bases lay in between. This CDR3 contains 17 residues. Germline assignment: CDR1 SGHRS and CDR2 YFSETQ. CDR3 sequence reads: CASSWGASGSPGYGYTF. CDR3 nucleotide sequence: TGCGCCAGCAGCTGGGGTGCTTCCGGGTCCCCGGGGTATGGCTACACCTTC.

This clonotype was counted only a few times. V usage is TRBV28 and J usage is TRBJ2-2; D remains ambiguous. Trimming stripped 3 bases from V and 5 bases from J, with 7 bases between. CDR1 MDHEN and CDR2 SYDVKM come from the germline V gene. The length of the CDR3 is 13 residues. The CDR3 is CASSLIGTGELFF. The DNA of the CDR3 is TGTGCCAGCAGTTTGATAGGAACCGGGGAGCTGTTTTTT.

This clonotype has ten or more counts. J is TRBJ2-3 and V is TRBV28, with 8 bases fitting TRBD1. Germline V gene data show CDR1 as MDHEN and CDR2 as SYDVKM. Unmatched junction bases numbered 7, after V lost 4 bases and J lost 1 base. CDR3 length equals 16 residues. For the CDR3, the DNA is TGTGCCAGCAGTTACAAGACAGGGGACGGCACAGATACGCAGTATTTT. Protein product: CASSYKTGDGTDTQYF.

Concerning this clonotype itself: This sequence may be a read error, since a much larger clone differs from it by one base. The chain joins TRBV2 to TRBJ2-7; maybe TRBD2 (6 bases). Germline loops: CDR1 SNHLY, CDR2 FYNNEI. The CDR3 has 15 residues. V was trimmed by 6 bases and J by 5 bases, leaving 20 bases between them. CDR3 in amino acids: CASSFGTGGIDEQYF. The DNA of the CDR3 is TGTGCCAGCAGCTTCGGGACTGGCGGGATCGACGAGCAGTACTTC.

This chain uses TRBV28 with TRBJ2-1; 12 bases map to TRBD1. Looked up from germline, CDR1 is MDHEN and CDR2 is SYDVKM. There are 16 residues in the CDR3. Germline trimming cut 2 bases from V and 9 bases from J; bases unmatched to any gene: 8. Written as DNA, the CDR3 is TGTGCCAGCAGTTTAAGCGGGACAGGGGGCGGCGGTGAGCAGTTCTTC. Translation gives CASSLSGTGGGGEQFF. Complete variable domain (other parts from reference TRBV28 and TRBJ2-1): DVKVTQSSRYLVKRTGEKVFLECVQDMDHENMFWYRQDPGLGLRLIYFSYDVKMKEKGDIPEGYSVSREKKERFSLILESASTNQTSMYLCASSLSGTGGGGEQFFGPGTRLTVL.

This clonotype was detected ten times or more. The chain couples TRBV11-3 to TRBJ2-5, with D perhaps TRBD1 (7 bases). Germline assignment: CDR1 SGHNT and CDR2 YENEEA. Trimming removed 5 bases at V and 9 bases at J, with 22 bases between. This CDR3 contains 15 residues. CDR3 loop: CASSPTTGTRGAQYF. CDR3 nucleotides: TGTGCCAGCAGCCCGACGACAGGGACAAGGGGGGCCCAGTACTTC.

This clonotype was picked up one time. V gene TRBV7-9 combines with J gene TRBJ1-1; D unresolved. The CDR3 has 16 amino acids. Germline-derived CDR1 and CDR2 are SEHNR and FQNEAQ (reference sequence). Trimming left V 5 bases short and J 3 bases short, with 19 bases between. The CDR3 DNA reads TGTGCCAGCAGCAGTATATCGGGGTTGGATGACACTGAAGCTTTCTTT. Translating gives CASSSISGLDDTEAFF.

About this clonotype itself: It may be a read error: a sequence one base away is much more abundant. V and J are TRBV28 and TRBJ2-1; TRBD1 agrees at 8 bases. This CDR3 contains 13 residues. J gave up 9 bases and V 11 bases, and 12 bases lay outside the gene matches. Germline lookup yields CDR1 MDHEN and CDR2 SYDVKM. The CDR3 region has the DNA TGTGCCGGCGGGACAGGACCCACGGTTGAGCAGTTCTTC. This encodes CAGGTGPTVEQFF.

This clonotype appeared a few times. V is TRBV27 and J is TRBJ2-5, with a weak D call TRBD1 (6 bases). CDR3 length: 15 residues. Trimming removed 4 bases from V and 2 bases from J, with 14 bases in between. Germline assignment: CDR1 MNHEY and CDR2 SMNVEV (reference sequence). CDR3: CASSSHRESQETQYF. In DNA, the CDR3 is TGTGCCAGCAGTTCCCACAGGGAGTCGCAAGAGACCCAGTACTTC.

V gene TRBV20-1 combines with J gene TRBJ2-3; 12 bases are shared with TRBD2. Unmatched junction bases numbered 15, after V lost 5 bases and J lost 3 bases. This CDR3 has 18 amino acids. Looked up from germline, CDR1 is DFQATT and CDR2 is SNEGSKA (reference sequence). The CDR3 is CSARFPASGRAGTDTQYF. In nucleotides, the CDR3 is TGCAGTGCTCGATTTCCCGCTAGCGGGAGGGCCGGGACAGATACGCAGTATTTT.

The V and J genes are TRBV5-5 and TRBJ1-5, with TRBD1 matching 9 bases. V was clipped by 4 bases and J by 2 bases; unmatched bases: 4. CDR1 is SGHKS and CDR2 is YYEKEE in the germline V gene (reference sequence). The CDR3 covers 15 residues. For the CDR3, the DNA is TGTGCCAGCAGCACGGGACAGGGAGGCAATCAGCCCCAGCATTTT. Its protein product is CASSTGQGGNQPQHF.

This clonotype was detected a few times. The J gene is TRBJ1-5, the V gene TRBV20-1; no reliable D call. Germline values: CDR1 DFQATT, CDR2 SNEGSKA (reference sequence). The CDR3 extends over 12 amino acids. The V end lost 7 bases, the J end lost 2 bases, and 9 bases lay between the germline ends. The CDR3 sequence: CSVPAGNQPQHF. CDR3 coding DNA: TGCAGTGTTCCGGCGGGCAATCAGCCCCAGCATTTT.

The chain joins TRBV4-1 to TRBJ2-3; 9 bases are a match to TRBD1. Per germline, CDR1 MGHRA and CDR2 YSYEKL. CDR3 length equals 14 residues. V lost 8 bases and J lost 3; bases outside the gene matches: 6. The CDR3 region is CASGDRGYTDTQYF. CDR3 in DNA: TGCGCCAGCGGCGACAGGGGGTATACAGATACGCAGTATTTT.

The CDR3 sequence: CASSEPSGWGQPQHF. The CDR3, as DNA: TGTGCCAGCAGTGAGCCCTCGGGCTGGGGTCAGCCCCAGCATTTT. The chain employs TRBV6-1 and TRBJ1-5, with unresolved D. This CDR3 has 15 amino acids. Germline assignment: CDR1 MNHNS and CDR2 SASEGT. The ends were cut back, 3 bases at V and 6 bases at J, with 15 bases in the middle.

This sequence joins TRBV20-1 and TRBJ2-3; D perhaps matches TRBD2 (5 bases). The CDR3 is 15 residues long. Germline assignment: CDR1 DFQATT and CDR2 SNEGSKA (reference sequence). V lost 1 base, J lost 0 bases, and 11 bases lay in between. The CDR3 DNA reads as TGCAGTGCTAGAGCGGCACGACTAAGCACAGATACGCAGTATTTT. Translation: CSARAARLSTDTQYF.

The rearrangement joins TRBV5-1 to TRBJ2-7, with a possible D match to TRBD1 (6 bases). This CDR3 spans 13 amino acids. CDR1 is SGHRS, CDR2 YFSETQ, per germline. V lost 7 bases and J 0 bases, leaving 11 bases between the germline ends. CDR3 DNA: TGCGCCAGCGCACAGGGCCTCTCCTACGAGCAGTACTTC. Protein: CASAQGLSYEQYF. Based on the CDR3 plus reference TRBV5-1 and TRBJ2-7, the full variable domain is KAGVTQTPRYLIKTRGQQVTLSCSPISGHRSVSWYQQTPGQGLQFLFEYFSETQRNKGNFPGRFSGRQFSNSRSEMNVSTLELGDSALYLCASAQGLSYEQYFGPGTRLTVT.

This clonotype was detected a few times. The chain has TRBV5-1 and TRBJ2-1; no firm D call. Germline values: CDR1 SGHRS, CDR2 YFSETQ. Trimming removed 0 bases from V and 3 bases from J, with 13 bases in between. The CDR3 covers 16 residues. CDR3 in DNA: TGCGCCAGCAGCTTGGACGCATCTGCCCGCTACAATGAGCAGTTCTTC. This codes for CASSLDASARYNEQFF.

This clonotype was detected only a few times. V and J are TRBV6-4 and TRBJ2-2; D not resolved. This CDR3 contains 17 residues. Germline V gene data show CDR1 as MRHNA and CDR2 as SNTAGT. The V end was cut by 2 bases, the J end by 1 base, with 14 bases between. The CDR3 is CASSDAVSSQNTGELFF. The CDR3 DNA follows: TGTGCCAGCAGTGACGCGGTCAGCTCACAGAACACCGGGGAGCTGTTTTTT.

The V call is TRBV7-9, the J call TRBJ1-5; tentatively, D is TRBD1 (6 bases). Trimming pared 5 bases from V and 5 bases from J, leaving 13 bases between. The CDR3 runs 14 residues. The germline CDR1 and CDR2 sequences are SEHNR and FQNEAQ (reference sequence). The CDR3 bases are TGTGCCAGCAGCCCACAGGGTTGGGATCAGCCCCAGCATTTT. Translation: CASSPQGWDQPQHF.

This clonotype showed up just a few times. The V and J genes are TRBV29-1 and TRBJ2-1; 12 bases match TRBD2. The CDR3 covers 15 residues. Trimming at V came to 3 bases and at J to 9 bases, leaving 9 bases not matched to a gene. Germline loops: CDR1 SQVTM, CDR2 ANQGSEA. CDR3 amino acids: CSVEASGGAFGEQFF. Here the CDR3 DNA reads TGCAGCGTTGAGGCTAGCGGGGGGGCTTTCGGTGAGCAGTTCTTC.

The rearrangement joins TRBV6-2 or TRBV6-3 to TRBJ2-7; 10 bases are a match to TRBD2. The CDR3 spans 14 residues. Germline CDR1 and CDR2: MNHEY and SVGEGT. With 9 bases clipped from V and 5 bases from J, the junction kept 10 bases outside the gene matches. The CDR3 reads CASTSSGSTNEQYF. The CDR3 DNA is TGTGCCAGTACCTCTAGCGGGAGTACCAACGAGCAGTACTTC.